The 8 T cell receptor beta chains reported below all come from one sample, sequenced in a study of blood T cell repertoires in COVID-19. The assay was immunoSEQ multiplex PCR, and TCRdb's table has in-frame clones only and misses some. The table lists around 95,000 clones, 75% to 95% of them singletons. The sequenced sample was peripheral blood. Every receptor here comes from a man aged 50 to 60 with acute or convalescent COVID-19.

The rearrangement uses TRBV5-4 and TRBJ1-2; the match to TRBD1 covers 11 bases. The germline V gene encodes CDR1 SGHNT and CDR2 YYREEE (reference sequence). Losses at the gene ends were 4 bases for V and 8 bases for J; bases not matched to a gene: 7. The CDR3 is made up of 14 amino acids. This chain's CDR3 is CASSREDRGRGYTF. CDR3 nucleotide sequence: TGTGCCAGCAGCCGAGAGGACAGGGGGCGAGGCTACACCTTC.

The chain carries TRBV19 and TRBJ2-1; 7 bases are a match to TRBD2. CDR3 length equals 14 residues. Trimming cost V 1 base and J 7 bases; bases outside gene matches: 4. Germline CDR1 reads LNHDA; CDR2 reads SQIVND (reference sequence). The CDR3 DNA is TGTGCCAGTAGTATAGTGACTAGCCGGAATGAGCAGTTCTTC. Its translation is CASSIVTSRNEQFF. Drawing the rest from reference TRBV19 and TRBJ2-1, the complete variable domain is DGGITQSPKYLFRKEGQNVTLSCEQNLNHDAMYWYRQDPGQGLRLIYYSQIVNDFQKGDIAEGYSVSREKKESFPLTVTSAQKNPTAFYLCASSIVTSRNEQFFGPGTRLTVL.

The chain is built from TRBV11-2 and TRBJ2-7; TRBD2 aligns across 10 bases. This CDR3 has 15 amino acids. The ends lost 5 bases at V and 5 bases at J; junction bases unmatched: 9. Germline values: CDR1 SGHAT, CDR2 FQNNGV. CDR3 in DNA: TGTGCCAGCAGCGCCCTCAGCGGGAGGGTCCACGAGCAGTACTTC. It yields the protein CASSALSGRVHEQYF. The whole variable domain, remainder taken from reference TRBV11-2 and TRBJ2-7, is EAGVAQSPRYKIIEKRQSVAFWCNPISGHATLYWYQQILGQGPKLLIQFQNNGVVDDSQLPKDRFSAERLKGVDSTLKIQPAKLEDSAVYLCASSALSGRVHEQYFGPGTRLTVT.

The chain combines TRBV5-6 with TRBJ2-3, with D possibly TRBD1 on 6 matching bases. The CDR3 totals 14 residues. Germline lookup yields CDR1 SGHDT and CDR2 YYEEEE. Trimming left V 2 bases short and J 7 bases short, with 14 bases between. The DNA of the CDR3 is TGTGCCAGCAGCTTTCAGGGGCGTCAGTATACGCAGTATTTT. It encodes CASSFQGRQYTQYF. Filled out from reference TRBV5-6 and TRBJ2-3, the complete variable domain reads DAGVTQSPTHLIKTRGQQVTLRCSPKSGHDTVSWYQQALGQGPQFIFQYYEEEERQRGNFPDRFSGHQFPNYSSELNVNALLLGDSALYLCASSFQGRQYTQYFGPGTRLTVL.

The chain joins TRBV30 to TRBJ1-1; TRBD1 matches 8 bases. The CDR3 runs to 13 residues. With 3 bases clipped from V and 6 bases from J, the junction kept 6 bases outside the gene matches. CDR1 is GTSNPN, CDR2 SVGIG, per germline (reference sequence). CDR3 sequence reads: CAWRKDRDAEAFF. The DNA of the CDR3 is TGTGCCTGGAGGAAGGACAGGGATGCTGAAGCTTTCTTT.

This chain joins TRBV24-1 and TRBJ2-3; 11 nucleotides align to TRBD1. This CDR3 contains 16 residues. CDR1 is KGHDR and CDR2 is SFDVKD in the germline V gene. With V trimmed by 3 bases and J by 3 bases, 4 bases remained unmatched. CDR3: CATSDAGTGGTDTQYF. CDR3 sequence (DNA): TGTGCCACCAGTGATGCCGGGACAGGGGGGACAGATACGCAGTATTTT.

This chain connects TRBV7-9 to TRBJ2-1, with 7 bases lining up with TRBD1. Germline V lookup: CDR1 SEHNR, CDR2 FQNEAQ (reference sequence). Trimming took 2 bases from V and 15 from J; bases not matched to a gene: 10. This CDR3 is 13 amino acids long. The DNA for the CDR3 is TGTGCCAGCAGCTTAAGGGATACGACAGGGTTGTTCTTC. Translated: CASSLRDTTGLFF.

The genes are TRBV10-3 and TRBJ2-2; no clear D gene. This CDR3 has 13 residues. Germline V CDR1 and CDR2: ENHRY, SYGVKD. V was trimmed by 4 bases and J by 6 bases, leaving 9 bases between them. CDR3 DNA: TGTGCCATCAGTGCTAGTAATCCCGGGGAGCTGTTTTTT. This sequence encodes CAISASNPGELFF.